This T cell receptor beta chain was captured by sequencing in a study of CD8 T cells in Susac syndrome. Study results and limitations: The relatively small number of individuals in the TCR sequencing and HLA analysis was acknowledged by the study.

The germline V gene has CDR1 SGHDT and CDR2 YYEEEE. There are 16 residues in the CDR3. Trimming shortened V by 0 bases and J by 4 bases, and 16 bases separated the two germline ends. Notes on this clonotype: Its specificity is not known.

A quantity of about 0.45 to 1 ug RNA underwent reverse transcription using random hexamers. TCR beta CDR3 was amplified by immunoSEQ covering 54 Vbeta and 13 Jbeta. TCRdb fed the immunoSEQ multiplex PCR reads into MiXCR, producing one record per CDR3 protein. The sample has about 120,000 distinct CDR3 sequences; 90% to 95% are singletons. CD8+ and CD4+ blood T cells underwent TCR beta sequencing. Patients with Susac syndrome showed fulfilment of recently defined diagnostic criteria for definite or probable disease. The specimen was CD8+ T cells from PBMCs. The TCR was taken from a human donor with Susac syndrome. The chain has TRBV5-6 and TRBJ1-1; no clear D gene. CDR3 region: CASSLERDTMGTEAFF. The CDR3 DNA follows: TGTGCCAGCAGCTTGGAACGGGATACCATGGGCACTGAAGCTTTCTTT.